This T cell receptor (beta chain) stems from a study of blood T cells in healthy people across ages. Study-wide findings and caveats: More naive CD4+ cells and higher diversity marked long-lived donors relative to aged donors. Samples with more naive T cells showed higher observed beta diversity. Possibly confounding the expanded clonotype changes was the fact that donor CMV status was unknown.

Through a sample-barcoded 5' primer and a J-beta primer mix, a second PCR was run for roughly 6 to 12 cycles. TCRdb ran MiXCR on the 5' RACE reads and lists one entry per CDR3 protein. Here the sample spans 1.5 million to 2 million distinct CDR3 sequences, around 48% being singletons. This clonotype has more than one count but fewer than ten. Its antigen is unknown. Extracted total RNA amounted to at least 5 micrograms for each sample. The V gene end was trimmed by 4 bases and the J gene end by 7 bases; junction bases not matched to a gene: 10. Germline loops: CDR1 SGHTA, CDR2 FQGNSA. The CDR3 length is 15 residues.

The sample comprised blood. The rearrangement uses TRBV7-2 and TRBJ2-1; 7 bases map to TRBD1. The TCR was taken from a woman aged 40 to 55 in good health. The CDR3 DNA is TGTGCCAGCAGCTCTACCGCCGACAGGGTGAATGAGCAGTTCTTC. This codes for CASSSTADRVNEQFF.